This paragraph reports one T cell receptor (beta chain). As yet, its antigen is unknown. The sample belongs to a study of T cell responses to AZD1222 COVID-19 vaccine. Study outcomes and limitations: Spike was spanned by vaccine-associated CD4 TCRs, with dominance at 160-218 and 743-854. Donor demographics were predominantly white British with a female majority; clonal diversity may be underestimated. Repertoires were sampled only after the peak T cell response.

Measured with immunoSEQ multiplex PCR; TCRdb has only the in-frame clones, and not every one. The sample includes roughly 81,000 clones, approximately 88% of them seen just once. The TCR comes from an adult in good health. The material sequenced was peripheral blood, taken on day 0 of AZD1222 vaccination.

CDR3 coding DNA: TGCGCCAGCAGCTTGGATGGCAACTACGAGCAGTACTTC. This gives the protein CASSLDGNYEQYF. The chain combines TRBV5-1 with TRBJ2-7; D not certain. Trimming removed 0 bases from V and 3 bases from J, with 7 bases in between. The germline V gene encodes CDR1 SGHRS and CDR2 YFSETQ. The CDR3 runs to 13 residues.